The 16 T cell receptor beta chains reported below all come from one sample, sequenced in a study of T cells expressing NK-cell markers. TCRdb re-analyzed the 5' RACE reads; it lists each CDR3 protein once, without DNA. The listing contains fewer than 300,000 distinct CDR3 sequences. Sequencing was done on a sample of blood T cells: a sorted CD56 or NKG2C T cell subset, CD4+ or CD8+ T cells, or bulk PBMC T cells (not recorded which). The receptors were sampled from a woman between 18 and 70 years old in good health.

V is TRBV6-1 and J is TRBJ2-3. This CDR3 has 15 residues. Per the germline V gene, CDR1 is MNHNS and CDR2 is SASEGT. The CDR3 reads CASTSNKVGADTQYF.

Here the CDR3 reads CASSLEARSSGEQYF. The chain recombines TRBV5-1 with TRBJ2-7. The CDR3 loop spans 15 amino acids. Germline V CDR1 and CDR2: SGHRS, YFSETQ.

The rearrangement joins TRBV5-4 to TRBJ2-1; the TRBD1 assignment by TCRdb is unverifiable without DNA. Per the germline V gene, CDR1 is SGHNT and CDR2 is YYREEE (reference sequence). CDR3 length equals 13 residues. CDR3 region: CASSPRADNEQFF.

CDR3 amino acids: CSASAGRGRGNQPQHF. The chain combines TRBV20-1 with TRBJ1-5. CDR3 length: 16 residues. Germline values: CDR1 DFQATT, CDR2 SNEGSKA (reference sequence).

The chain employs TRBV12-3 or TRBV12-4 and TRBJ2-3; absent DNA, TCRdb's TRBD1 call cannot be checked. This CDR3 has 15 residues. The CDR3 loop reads CASSHRDRGTDTQYF.

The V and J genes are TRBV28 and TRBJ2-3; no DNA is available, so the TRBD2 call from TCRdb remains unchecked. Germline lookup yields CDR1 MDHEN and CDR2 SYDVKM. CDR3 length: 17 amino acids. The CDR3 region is CASSLGFLRDSTDTQYF.

The CDR3: CASSPPGGVRPDTQYF. The rearrangement joins TRBV18 to TRBJ2-3; TCRdb names TRBD1, which stays unverified in the absence of DNA. The CDR3 runs to 16 residues. CDR1 is KGHSH and CDR2 is LQKENI in the germline V gene.

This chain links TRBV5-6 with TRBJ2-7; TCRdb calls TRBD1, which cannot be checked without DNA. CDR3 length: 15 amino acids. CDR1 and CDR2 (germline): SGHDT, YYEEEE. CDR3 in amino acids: CASSWEKGAPYEQYF. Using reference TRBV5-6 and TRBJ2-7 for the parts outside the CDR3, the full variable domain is DAGVTQSPTHLIKTRGQQVTLRCSPKSGHDTVSWYQQALGQGPQFIFQYYEEEERQRGNFPDRFSGHQFPNYSSELNVNALLLGDSALYLCASSWEKGAPYEQYFGPGTRLTVT.

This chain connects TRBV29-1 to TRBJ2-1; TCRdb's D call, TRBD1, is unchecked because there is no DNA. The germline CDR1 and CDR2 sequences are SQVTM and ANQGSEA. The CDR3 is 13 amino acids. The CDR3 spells CSVGQVIYNEQFF.

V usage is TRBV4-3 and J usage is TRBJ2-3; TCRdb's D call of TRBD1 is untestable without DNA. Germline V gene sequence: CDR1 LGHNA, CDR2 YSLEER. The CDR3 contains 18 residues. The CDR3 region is CASSQDRGVMRRRDTQYF.

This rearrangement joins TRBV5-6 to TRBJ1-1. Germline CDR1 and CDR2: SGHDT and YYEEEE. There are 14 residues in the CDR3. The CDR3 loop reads CASSDGGGGTEAFF. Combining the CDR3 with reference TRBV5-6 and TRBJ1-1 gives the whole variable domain DAGVTQSPTHLIKTRGQQVTLRCSPKSGHDTVSWYQQALGQGPQFIFQYYEEEERQRGNFPDRFSGHQFPNYSSELNVNALLLGDSALYLCASSDGGGGTEAFFGQGTRLTVV.

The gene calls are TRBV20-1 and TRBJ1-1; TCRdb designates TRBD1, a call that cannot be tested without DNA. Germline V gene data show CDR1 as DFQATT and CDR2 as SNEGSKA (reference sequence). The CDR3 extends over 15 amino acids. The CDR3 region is CSASISGQTNTEAFF.

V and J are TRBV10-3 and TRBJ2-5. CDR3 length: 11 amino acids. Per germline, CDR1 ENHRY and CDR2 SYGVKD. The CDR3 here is CAISLGETQYF.

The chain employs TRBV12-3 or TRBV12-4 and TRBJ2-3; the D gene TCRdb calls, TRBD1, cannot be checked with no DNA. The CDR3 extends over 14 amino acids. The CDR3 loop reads CASSLFRGADTQYF.

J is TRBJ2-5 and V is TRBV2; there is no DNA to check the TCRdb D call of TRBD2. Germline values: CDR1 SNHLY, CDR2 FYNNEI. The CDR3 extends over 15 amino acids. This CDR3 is CASSVLAGGQETQYF. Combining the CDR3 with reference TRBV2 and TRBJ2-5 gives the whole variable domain EPEVTQTPSHQVTQMGQEVILRCVPISNHLYFYWYRQILGQKVEFLVSFYNNEISEKSEIFDDQFSVERPDGSNFTLKIRSTKLEDSAMYFCASSVLAGGQETQYFGPGTRLLVL.

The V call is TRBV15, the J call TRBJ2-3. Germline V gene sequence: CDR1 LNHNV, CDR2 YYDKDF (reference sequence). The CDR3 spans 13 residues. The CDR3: CATSRDLSGTQYF. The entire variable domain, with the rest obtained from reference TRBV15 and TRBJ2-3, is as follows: DAMVIQNPRYQVTQFGKPVTLSCSQTLNHNVMYWYQQKSSQAPKLLFHYYDKDFNNEADTPDNFQSRRPNTSFCFLDIRSPGLGDTAMYLCATSRDLSGTQYFGPGTRLTVL.